The 31 T cell receptor beta chains below were found in one sample sequenced in a study of blood T cells in healthy people across ages. A second PCR, run for about 7 to 11 cycles, used a sample-barcoded 5' primer plus a J-beta primer mix. TCRdb analysed the 5' RACE reads with MiXCR anew, one entry per CDR3 protein. This table holds approximately 1.5 million distinct CDR3 sequences, roughly 32% found once. Sample: blood. These receptors all stem from a woman aged 30 to 39 in good health.

This clonotype was found a few times. The chain recombines TRBV5-5 with TRBJ1-2; D gene ambiguous. The CDR3 length is 15 residues. Germline CDR1 reads SGHKS; CDR2 reads YYEKEE (reference sequence). Trimming cost V 0 bases and J 0 bases, with 9 bases left between them. The DNA for the CDR3 is TGTGCCAGCAGCTTGGTAGGCGGCCCTAACTATGGCTACACCTTC. Its translation: CASSLVGGPNYGYTF.

This clonotype occurred a few times. The chain links TRBV29-1 to TRBJ2-2; 9 bases match TRBD2. The V and J ends lost 7 bases and 1 base, in that order; junction bases with no gene match: 4. CDR1 is SQVTM, CDR2 ANQGSEA, per germline. There are 14 residues in the CDR3. The CDR3 loop is CSGTLAGNTGELFF. The DNA of the CDR3 is TGCAGCGGTACACTAGCGGGGAACACCGGGGAGCTGTTTTTT.

This clonotype appeared a few times. V gene TRBV18 combines with J gene TRBJ2-7; 9 positions agree with TRBD1. The V gene's germline CDR1 is KGHSH and CDR2 LQKENI. CDR3 size: 16 residues. V was clipped by 3 bases and J by 3 bases; unmatched bases: 9. The CDR3 nucleotides read TGTGCCAGCTCACCGCAGCAACCGGGACAGGGCTACGAGCAGTACTTC. This sequence encodes CASSPQQPGQGYEQYF.

This chain connects TRBV6-2 or TRBV6-3 to TRBJ2-7, with 7 bases aligning to TRBD1. The germline V gene has CDR1 MNHEY and CDR2 SVGEGT. This CDR3 is 15 amino acids long. Trimming removed 6 bases from V and 1 base from J; junction bases left unmatched: 9. The CDR3 coding sequence is TGTGCCAGCAGCCGACCCCCGGGACAGTCCTACGAGCAGTACTTC. Translating it yields CASSRPPGQSYEQYF.

The chain combines TRBV20-1 with TRBJ1-2, with 9 bases matching TRBD1. The CDR3 totals 14 residues. The germline gives CDR1 DFQATT, CDR2 SNEGSKA (reference sequence). Trimming removed 6 bases from V and 6 bases from J; junction bases left unmatched: 11. CDR3 residues: CSASRPGQGHGYTF. CDR3 DNA: TGCAGTGCCAGCCGTCCGGGACAGGGCCATGGCTACACCTTC.

This clonotype was detected only a few times. The V call is TRBV5-1, the J call TRBJ2-6; tentatively, D is TRBD2 (5 bases). V was trimmed by 7 bases and J by 0 bases, leaving 8 bases between them. Looked up from germline, CDR1 is SGHRS and CDR2 is YFSETQ. The CDR3 loop spans 14 amino acids. The CDR3 nucleotides are TGCGCCAGCGCGGGTTACTCTGGGGCCAACGTCCTGACTTTC. This codes for CASAGYSGANVLTF.

The genes are TRBV7-2 and TRBJ2-3, with D unclear. Per germline, CDR1 SGHTA and CDR2 FQGNSA. V lost 1 base and J lost 6, with 8 bases in between. CDR3 length: 13 amino acids. CDR3 sequence: CASSLVTSDTQYF. CDR3 nucleotides: TGTGCCAGCAGCTTAGTAACCTCGGATACGCAGTATTTT.

About this clonotype itself: A much larger clone differs from this one at a single base, so this may be a read error. The rearrangement links TRBV3-1 to TRBJ1-2; D is unresolved. The CDR3 extends over 12 amino acids. Germline CDR1 LGHDT, CDR2 YNNKEL (reference sequence). The DNA for the CDR3 is TGTGCCAGCAGCTCCGGGCTCTATAGCTACACCTTC. This codes for CASSSGLYSYTF.

The rearrangement joins TRBV7-2 to TRBJ2-7; D gene unclear. Per the germline V gene, CDR1 is SGHTA and CDR2 is FQGNSA. The CDR3 has 12 amino acids. V gave up 2 bases and J gave up 10 bases, with 12 bases separating them. This chain's CDR3 is CASSLQYEAQYF. In nucleotides, the CDR3 is TGTGCCAGCAGCTTACAGTATGAGGCCCAGTACTTC.

The chain uses TRBV20-1 and TRBJ2-7, with no clear D. Deletions cut 5 bases from V and 3 bases from J, with 20 bases between. This CDR3 has 15 residues. CDR1 and CDR2 from the germline V gene are DFQATT and SNEGSKA (reference sequence). The CDR3 loop reads CSAYLSSGFLYEQYF. The CDR3 DNA follows: TGCAGTGCTTACCTTTCCTCGGGTTTCCTCTACGAGCAGTACTTC.

V gene TRBV6-6 combines with J gene TRBJ1-5; 7 positions agree with TRBD1. V shed 6 bases, J shed 9 bases, and the junction held 14 bases outside the gene matches. The CDR3 spans 15 residues. CDR1 and CDR2 (germline): MNHNY, SVGAGI (reference sequence). CDR3 coding DNA: TGTGCCAGCAGGGAGGGATCACAGGGGCCCGGGCCCCAGCATTTT. Translated: CASREGSQGPGPQHF.

V usage is TRBV5-1 and J usage is TRBJ2-4, with 11 nucleotides matching TRBD2. The trim removed 4 bases at V and 13 bases at J, leaving 13 bases unmatched. CDR3 size: 15 residues. Germline lookup yields CDR1 SGHRS and CDR2 YFSETQ. CDR3 loop: CASSEVAGGYNEQYF. CDR3 bases: TGCGCCAGCAGCGAAGTAGCGGGAGGGTACAATGAGCAGTACTTC.

This clonotype was detected only a few times. This chain connects TRBV5-1 to TRBJ1-5; TRBD1 is a possible D gene (6 bases). This CDR3 is 15 amino acids long. The V gene lost 2 bases and the J gene lost 1 base, with 10 bases spanning the gap. Germline V CDR1 and CDR2: SGHRS, YFSETQ. This CDR3 is CASSLTGMSNQPQHF. In DNA, the CDR3 is TGCGCCAGCAGCTTAACAGGGATGAGCAATCAGCCCCAGCATTTT.

The chain carries TRBV3-1 and TRBJ2-3; 8 bases agree with TRBD2. J lost 8 bases, V lost 4 bases, and 11 bases had no gene match. Germline V gene sequence: CDR1 LGHDT, CDR2 YNNKEL (reference sequence). The CDR3 totals 15 residues. The CDR3 DNA reads as TGTGCCAGCAGCCTCGGAGGCGGGGGGCCCTCTACGCAGTATTTT. Translation gives CASSLGGGGPSTQYF.

This clonotype has only a few counts. The chain couples TRBV5-1 to TRBJ1-2; TRBD1 matches at 8 bases. The CDR3 loop spans 16 amino acids. The germline CDR1 and CDR2 sequences are SGHRS and YFSETQ. V dropped 5 bases and J dropped 8; count of bases not matched to a gene: 17. CDR3 nucleotides: TGCGCCAGCAGAATATCATGGGACAGGCAGTCAGAGGGCTACACCTTC. Amino acids: CASRISWDRQSEGYTF. Full variable domain (remainder filled in from reference TRBV5-1 and TRBJ1-2): KAGVTQTPRYLIKTRGQQVTLSCSPISGHRSVSWYQQTPGQGLQFLFEYFSETQRNKGNFPGRFSGRQFSNSRSEMNVSTLELGDSALYLCASRISWDRQSEGYTFGSGTRLTVV.

The table lists this clonotype with many counts. V is TRBV4-1 and J is TRBJ1-2, with 11 nucleotides matching TRBD1. Trimming removed 4 bases from V and 1 base from J; junction bases left unmatched: 8. The CDR3 runs to 17 residues. Germline CDR1 is MGHRA and CDR2 is YSYEKL. DNA for the CDR3: TGCGCCAGCAGCCCCCGGACTGGGACAGGGGGTAACTATGGCTACACCTTC. It codes for CASSPRTGTGGNYGYTF.

The chain links TRBV6-6 to TRBJ2-3; 12 positions match TRBD2. This CDR3 is 17 amino acids long. Trimming removed 3 bases from V and 4 bases from J; junction bases left unmatched: 8. Germline V gene lookup returns CDR1 MNHNY and CDR2 SVGAGI (reference sequence). The CDR3 region has the DNA TGTGCCAGCAGTTATGAAGGACTAGCGGGGAATTCAGATACGCAGTATTTT. It yields the protein CASSYEGLAGNSDTQYF.

There are a few counts of this clonotype. This chain links TRBV3-1 with TRBJ1-1; D is unresolved. Germline V gives CDR1 LGHDT, CDR2 YNNKEL (reference sequence). Trimming took off 0 bases at V and 3 bases at J, with 8 bases between the two ends. The CDR3 spans 14 residues. The DNA for the CDR3 is TGTGCCAGCAGCCAAGAACGGTGGGACACTGAAGCTTTCTTT. It specifies CASSQERWDTEAFF.

This chain joins TRBV27 and TRBJ1-2, with a possible D match to TRBD1 (6 bases). This CDR3 has 15 amino acids. Trimming shortened V by 4 bases and J by 4 bases, and 16 bases separated the two germline ends. CDR1 is MNHEY and CDR2 is SMNVEV in the germline V gene (reference sequence). The CDR3 here is CASSSNRVFPYGYTF. For the CDR3, the DNA is TGTGCCAGCAGTTCTAACAGGGTCTTTCCCTATGGCTACACCTTC.

With respect to this clonotype: Germline is not matched at one junction end, which may reflect a read error. The rearrangement joins TRBV29-1 to TRBJ2-7; 13 bases agree with TRBD2. The CDR3 sequence is 16 residues long. Germline CDR1 is SQVTM and CDR2 is ANQGSEA. CDR3 region: CIVEGLAGEGREEQYF. The CDR3 coding sequence is TGCATCGTTGAAGGACTAGCGGGAGAGGGTCGGGAGGAGCAGTACTTC.

This clonotype was recorded a few times. The V and J genes are TRBV20-1 and TRBJ2-1; 7 bases map to TRBD2. Germline lookup yields CDR1 DFQATT and CDR2 SNEGSKA (reference sequence). V shed 6 bases and J 7 bases; nucleotides not matched to a gene: 12. The CDR3 extends over 14 amino acids. DNA for the CDR3: TGCAGTGCCGGACAAACTTGGGGGGGGAATGAGCAGTTCTTC. It yields the protein CSAGQTWGGNEQFF.

The J gene is TRBJ1-2, the V gene TRBV11-2; D gene uncertain. Per the germline V gene, CDR1 is SGHAT and CDR2 is FQNNGV. The CDR3 extends over 15 amino acids. V was pared by 1 base and J by 1 base, with 10 bases between. For the CDR3, the DNA is TGTGCCAGCAGCTTAGGGGAATTCGTTAACTATGGCTACACCTTC. Translation: CASSLGEFVNYGYTF.

This clonotype turned up a few times. DNA of the CDR3: TGTGCCAGCAGCCAAGATTTAGAGGGGGAAGATGACAATGAGCAGTTCTTC. It yields the protein CASSQDLEGEDDNEQFF. The J gene is TRBJ2-1, the V gene TRBV3-1; TRBD1 is a possible D gene (6 bases). V was trimmed by 0 bases and J by 5 bases, leaving 17 bases between them. CDR3 length: 17 residues. Germline V gene lookup returns CDR1 LGHDT and CDR2 YNNKEL (reference sequence).

The V gene is TRBV6-1, the J gene TRBJ1-5; unclear D gene. In germline, CDR1 is MNHNS, CDR2 SASEGT. Trimming pared 5 bases from V and 3 bases from J, leaving 8 bases between. There are 13 residues in the CDR3. The CDR3 coding sequence is TGTGCCAGCAGTAGTACGGACAATCAGCCCCAGCATTTT. This sequence encodes CASSSTDNQPQHF.

The chain joins TRBV5-4 to TRBJ2-5; D gene uncertain. The CDR3 covers 14 residues. V lost 1 base and J 0 bases, leaving 7 bases between the germline ends. Germline CDR1 reads SGHNT; CDR2 reads YYREEE (reference sequence). The CDR3 here is CASSLNSDQETQYF. CDR3 sequence (DNA): TGTGCCAGCAGCTTGAATTCGGACCAAGAGACCCAGTACTTC.

This clonotype showed up many times. The chain uses TRBV10-3 and TRBJ2-6; D perhaps matches TRBD1 (6 bases). The CDR3 consists of 15 residues. The germline V gene encodes CDR1 ENHRY and CDR2 SYGVKD. Trimming took 4 bases from V and 0 from J, leaving 7 bases between them. The CDR3 reads CAISGGGSGANVLTF. The CDR3 DNA reads as TGTGCCATCAGTGGAGGGGGCTCTGGGGCCAACGTCCTGACTTTC.

This clonotype was observed a handful of times. This chain connects TRBV5-1 to TRBJ1-5; D unresolved. V lost 0 bases, J lost 3 bases, and 10 bases lay in between. The CDR3 loop spans 15 amino acids. The germline V gene encodes CDR1 SGHRS and CDR2 YFSETQ. CDR3 amino acids: CASSLGPEVNQPQHF. Written as DNA, the CDR3 is TGCGCCAGCAGCTTGGGACCTGAAGTCAATCAGCCCCAGCATTTT.

The chain has TRBV6-2 or TRBV6-3 and TRBJ2-7; unclear D gene. The CDR3 extends over 18 amino acids. Trimming cost V 2 bases and J 0 bases, with 20 bases left between them. Germline CDR1 is MNHEY and CDR2 is SVGEGT. The CDR3 sequence: CASSYLQTRLSFSYEQYF. The DNA for the CDR3 is TGTGCCAGCAGTTACCTACAGACCAGGCTATCCTTCTCCTACGAGCAGTACTTC.

This clonotype was seen more than once but under ten times. This sequence joins TRBV7-8 and TRBJ2-5; D remains ambiguous. CDR1 and CDR2 (germline): SGHVS, FQNEAQ. The CDR3 has 17 amino acids. V was pared by 1 base and J by 1 base, with 16 bases between. CDR3 nucleotide sequence: TGTGCCAGCAGCTTAGAGGTTTACGGAGAGGTCCAAGAGACCCAGTACTTC. Protein: CASSLEVYGEVQETQYF.

There are a few counts of this clonotype. This sequence joins TRBV13 and TRBJ2-1; 15 nucleotides match TRBD2. The V and J ends lost 6 bases and 8 bases, in that order; junction bases with no gene match: 8. From germline, CDR1 is PRHDT and CDR2 FYEKMQ (reference sequence). This CDR3 has 16 amino acids. The CDR3 loop is CASSSPGLAGGHEQFF. The CDR3 DNA sequence: TGTGCCAGCAGTAGTCCGGGACTAGCGGGAGGACATGAGCAGTTCTTC.

The rearrangement uses TRBV24-1 and TRBJ2-1, with D unresolved. The CDR3 totals 16 residues. Germline V CDR1 and CDR2: KGHDR, SFDVKD. Trimming removed 3 bases from V and 2 bases from J, with 13 bases in between. The CDR3 coding sequence is TGTGCCACCAGTGATGGTCGACCTGGGACCTACAATGAGCAGTTCTTC. This gives the protein CATSDGRPGTYNEQFF.